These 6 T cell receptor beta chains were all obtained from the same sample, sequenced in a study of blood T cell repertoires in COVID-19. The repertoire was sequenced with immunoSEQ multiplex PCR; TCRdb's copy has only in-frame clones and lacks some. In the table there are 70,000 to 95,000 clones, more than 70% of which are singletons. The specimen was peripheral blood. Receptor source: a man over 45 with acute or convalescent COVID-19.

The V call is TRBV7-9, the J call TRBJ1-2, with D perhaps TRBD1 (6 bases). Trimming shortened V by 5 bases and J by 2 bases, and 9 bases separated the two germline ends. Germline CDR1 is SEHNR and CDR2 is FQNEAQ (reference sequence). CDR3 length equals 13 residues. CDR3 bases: TGTGCCAGCAGCGTCACAGGGAACTATGGCTACACCTTC. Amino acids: CASSVTGNYGYTF.

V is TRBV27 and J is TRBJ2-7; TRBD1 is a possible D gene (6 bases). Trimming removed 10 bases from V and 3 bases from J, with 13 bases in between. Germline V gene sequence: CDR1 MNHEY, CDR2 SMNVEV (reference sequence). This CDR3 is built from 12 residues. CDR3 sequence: CATKDRDYEQYF. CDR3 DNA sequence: TGTGCCACGAAGGACAGAGACTACGAGCAGTACTTC.

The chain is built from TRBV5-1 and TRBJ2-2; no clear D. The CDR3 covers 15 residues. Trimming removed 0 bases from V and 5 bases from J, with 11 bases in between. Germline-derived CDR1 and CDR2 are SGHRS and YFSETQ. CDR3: CASSLAGSYTGELFF. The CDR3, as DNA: TGCGCCAGCAGCTTGGCCGGGTCCTATACCGGGGAGCTGTTTTTT.

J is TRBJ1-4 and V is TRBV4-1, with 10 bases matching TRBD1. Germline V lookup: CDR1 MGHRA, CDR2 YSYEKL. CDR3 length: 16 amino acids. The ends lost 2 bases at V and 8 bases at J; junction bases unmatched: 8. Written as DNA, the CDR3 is TGCGCCAGCAGCCAATTGTTTATGGACAGGGGGGAAAAACTGTTTTTT. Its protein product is CASSQLFMDRGEKLFF.

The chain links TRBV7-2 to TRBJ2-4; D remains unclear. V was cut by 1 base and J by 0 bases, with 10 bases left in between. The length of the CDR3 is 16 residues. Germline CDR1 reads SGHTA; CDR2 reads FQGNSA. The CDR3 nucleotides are TGTGCCAGCAGCTTAGGGAGAGTACTAGCCAAAAACATTCAGTACTTC. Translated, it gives CASSLGRVLAKNIQYF. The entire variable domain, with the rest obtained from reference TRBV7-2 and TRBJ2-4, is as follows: GAGVSQSPSNKVTEKGKDVELRCDPISGHTALYWYRQSLGQGLEFLIYFQGNSAPDKSGLPSDRFSAERTGGSVSTLTIQRTQQEDSAVYLCASSLGRVLAKNIQYFGAGTRLSVL.

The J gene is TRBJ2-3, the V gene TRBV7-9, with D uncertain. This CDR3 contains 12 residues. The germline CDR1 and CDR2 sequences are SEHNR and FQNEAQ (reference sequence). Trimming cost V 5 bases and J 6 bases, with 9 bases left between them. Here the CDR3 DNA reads TGTGCCAGCAGCCCGCTCGGGGATACGCAGTATTTT. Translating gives CASSPLGDTQYF.